This T cell receptor beta chain was documented in a study of blood T cell repertoires in COVID-19. Turning to the study itself: Acute-phase and convalescent COVID-19 samples originated in the United States, Italy and Spain.

As originally analysed: Researchers report that nucleated cell counts were estimated from reference gene primer amplification. Clones were read by immunoSEQ multiplex PCR, and TCRdb kept only the in-frame ones, dropping some. V, J and clone size derive from that table, while D and trimming were established from the DNA sequence. Counted here are 95,000 to 150,000 clones, 55% to 75% occurring once; the ten biggest clones make up about 0.85%. Germline trimming cut 2 bases from V and 5 bases from J; bases unmatched to any gene: 3. The V gene's germline CDR1 is MNHNS and CDR2 SASEGT. This CDR3 contains 15 residues.

The rearrangement links TRBV6-1 to TRBJ2-5, with 12 nucleotides matching TRBD2. Sequences were obtained from peripheral blood. The TCR originated in a human donor with acute or convalescent COVID-19. The donor label of this sample is uncertain. In nucleotides, the CDR3 is TGTGCCAGCAGTGAACTAGCGGGGGGGCTTGAGACCCAGTACTTC. Translation: CASSELAGGLETQYF.